The 10 T cell receptor beta chains below all came from one sample that was sequenced in a study of blood T cell repertoires in COVID-19. Libraries were prepared by immunoSEQ multiplex PCR; TCRdb keeps only in-frame clonotypes and omits some of them. The sample has approximately 190,000 clones; roughly 84% are singletons. The specimen was PBMCs or T cells enriched from blood (not recorded which). The receptors here all came from a woman in her twenties or thirties who had been exposed to COVID-19.

The genes are TRBV12-3 or TRBV12-4 and TRBJ2-1; D perhaps matches TRBD2 (5 bases). The CDR3 covers 12 residues. The V end was cut by 5 bases, the J end by 14 bases, with 16 bases between. The CDR3 coding sequence is TGTGCCAGCAGTCCGCCGGGGATTAGGGAGTTCTTC. Amino acids: CASSPPGIREFF.

The V gene is TRBV11-2, the J gene TRBJ1-6, with D hard to call. In germline, CDR1 is SGHAT, CDR2 FQNNGV. The V gene lost 0 bases and the J gene lost 10 bases, with 10 bases spanning the gap. This CDR3 has 14 residues. The CDR3 loop is CASSLEPGRSPLHF. The CDR3 DNA reads TGTGCCAGCAGCTTAGAACCAGGCAGATCACCCCTCCACTTT.

V usage is TRBV11-3 and J usage is TRBJ1-5; 7 bases agree with TRBD1. The CDR3 extends over 15 amino acids. Germline V gene data show CDR1 as SGHNT and CDR2 as YENEEA. Trimming cost V 1 base and J 3 bases; bases outside gene matches: 3. This chain's CDR3 is CASSLGQGDNQPQHF. The CDR3 bases are TGTGCCAGCAGCTTAGGGCAGGGGGACAATCAGCCCCAGCATTTT.

The genes are TRBV7-9 and TRBJ1-5; D uncertain. The ends were cut back, 5 bases at V and 7 bases at J, with 15 bases in the middle. CDR1 SEHNR and CDR2 FQNEAQ come from the germline V gene (reference sequence). The CDR3 contains 14 residues. The CDR3 is CASSHPEAGQPQHF. The CDR3 nucleotides are TGTGCCAGCAGCCACCCGGAGGCTGGACAGCCCCAGCATTTT. Drawing the rest from reference TRBV7-9 and TRBJ1-5, the complete variable domain is DTGVSQNPRHKITKRGQNVTFRCDPISEHNRLYWYRQTLGQGPEFLTYFQNEAQLEKSRLLSDRFSAERPKGSFSTLEIQRTEQGDSAMYLCASSHPEAGQPQHFGDGTRLSIL.

The chain links TRBV5-5 to TRBJ2-7, with a tentative D call TRBD1 (6 bases). The germline V and J ends were trimmed by 4 bases and 2 bases, with 19 bases remaining between them. Germline CDR1 and CDR2: SGHKS and YYEKEE (reference sequence). The CDR3 is 16 amino acids. DNA for the CDR3: TGTGCCAGCAGCCCCCGCCCCACTCAGGGGACCTACGAGCAGTACTTC. Amino acids: CASSPRPTQGTYEQYF.

The V gene is TRBV27, the J gene TRBJ1-2, with 9 nucleotides matching TRBD1. The CDR3 has 14 residues. The germline V gene encodes CDR1 MNHEY and CDR2 SMNVEV (reference sequence). Germline trimming cut 5 bases from V and 8 bases from J; bases unmatched to any gene: 9. In DNA form, the CDR3 reads TGTGCCAGCAGTCTGAGGACAGGGGAATACGGCTACACCTTC. Translation: CASSLRTGEYGYTF.

The rearrangement joins TRBV7-8 to TRBJ1-5, with TRBD1 matching 8 bases. The CDR3 consists of 16 residues. J lost 3 bases, V lost 5 bases, and 9 bases had no gene match. CDR1 and CDR2 (germline): SGHVS, FQNEAQ. The CDR3 region has the DNA TGTGCCAGCAGCACCCGGACAGGGATCGACAATCAGCCCCAGCATTTT. Its protein is CASSTRTGIDNQPQHF.

V is TRBV2 and J is TRBJ1-1; 7 bases match TRBD1. V lost 8 bases to trimming and J lost 5 bases; unmatched junction nucleotides: 11. The CDR3 sequence is 14 residues long. Germline CDR1 and CDR2: SNHLY and FYNNEI. CDR3 residues: CASLVRDRSTEAFF. The CDR3 DNA is TGTGCCAGCCTGGTCCGGGACAGAAGTACTGAAGCTTTCTTT.

The chain links TRBV19 to TRBJ2-5; 10 bases map to TRBD2. The CDR3 is made up of 14 amino acids. Trimming cost V 6 bases and J 4 bases; bases outside gene matches: 5. Germline CDR1 reads LNHDA; CDR2 reads SQIVND (reference sequence). The CDR3 DNA reads as TGTGCCAGTAGCATTAGCGGGGGGATAGAGACCCAGTACTTC. Protein product: CASSISGGIETQYF.

This clone has just one count. CDR3 amino acids: CASSDGQGAKNIQYF. The CDR3 DNA reads as TGTGCCAGCAGCGACGGACAGGGGGCCAAAAACATTCAGTACTTC. The chain couples TRBV5-4 to TRBJ2-4, with 9 bases aligning to TRBD1. CDR3 size: 15 residues. Germline lookup yields CDR1 SGHNT and CDR2 YYREEE (reference sequence). V trimming: 4 bases; J trimming: 1 base; junction bases outside the gene matches: 3.